This TCR beta chain was identified in a study of cytomegalovirus exposure and HLA in healthy donors. The CDR3 extends over 14 amino acids. Germline loops: CDR1 MNHEY, CDR2 SMNVEV (reference sequence). V lost 1 base to trimming and J lost 5 bases; unmatched junction nucleotides: 5. Study results and caveats: In a later analysis, several top co-occurrence clusters appeared linked to parvovirus B19, influenza, CMV and Epstein-Barr virus.

Primers: 60 Vbeta forward and 13 Jbeta reverse. The repertoire was sequenced with immunoSEQ multiplex PCR; TCRdb's copy has only in-frame clones and lacks some. The table shows 95,000 to 110,000 clones, with 60% to 85% occurring only once. About this clone itself: What it recognizes is unknown.

The source of this sequence is a man aged 50 to 60 in good health and CMV-seropositive. The genes are TRBV27 and TRBJ2-7; the match to TRBD1 covers 7 bases. The sequenced sample consisted of PBMCs. The CDR3 protein is CASSLFHRGHEQYF. The CDR3 DNA is TGTGCCAGCAGTTTATTCCACAGGGGCCACGAGCAGTACTTC.